This TCR beta chain came from a study of T cells after yellow fever vaccination. Study summary: Each low-cell-number fraction was prepared by means of SMART-Seq v4 Ultra Low Input.

Notes on the study in general: FACS-sorted repertoires could harbor abundant contaminating bulk-population clonotypes.

TCRdb redid the calling of the 5' RACE reads with MiXCR, one entry per CDR3 protein. The sample includes just under 600,000 distinct CDR3 sequences, roughly 12% seen only once; the top ten take roughly an eighth. This clonotype has just a few counts. The antigen is unknown. Specimen: PBMCs, collected on the day of the yellow fever booster vaccination. The receptor was derived from a man between 25 and 39 years old who received the YFV17D yellow fever vaccine.

The CDR3 is CASSPQPPRFYNEQFF. CDR3 DNA sequence: TGTGCCAGCAGCCCCCAGCCCCCTAGGTTCTACAATGAGCAGTTCTTC. This chain connects TRBV7-8 to TRBJ2-1, with D unclear. The CDR3 spans 16 residues. CDR1 is SGHVS, CDR2 FQNEAQ, per germline. Trimming took 5 bases from V and 3 from J, leaving 17 bases between them.